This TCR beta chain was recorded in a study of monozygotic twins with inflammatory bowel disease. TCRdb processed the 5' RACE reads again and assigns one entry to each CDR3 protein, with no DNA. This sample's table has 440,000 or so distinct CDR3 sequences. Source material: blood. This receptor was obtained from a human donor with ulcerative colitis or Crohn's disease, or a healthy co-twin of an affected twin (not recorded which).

The chain's CDR3 is CSAYGDSSYNEQFF. The V gene is TRBV29-1, the J gene TRBJ2-1; TCRdb's D call, TRBD1, is unchecked because there is no DNA. Germline V gives CDR1 SQVTM, CDR2 ANQGSEA. The CDR3 covers 14 residues.